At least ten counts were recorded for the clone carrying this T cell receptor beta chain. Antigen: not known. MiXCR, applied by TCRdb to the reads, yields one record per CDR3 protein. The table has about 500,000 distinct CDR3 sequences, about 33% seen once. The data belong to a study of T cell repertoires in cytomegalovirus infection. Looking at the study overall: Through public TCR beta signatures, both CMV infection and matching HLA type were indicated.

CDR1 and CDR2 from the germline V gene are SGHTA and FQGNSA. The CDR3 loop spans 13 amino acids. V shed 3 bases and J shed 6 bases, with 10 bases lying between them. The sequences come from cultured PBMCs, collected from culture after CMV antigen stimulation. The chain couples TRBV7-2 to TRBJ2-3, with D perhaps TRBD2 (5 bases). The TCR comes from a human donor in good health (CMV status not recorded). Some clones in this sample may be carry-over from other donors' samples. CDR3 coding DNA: TGTGCCAGCAGCTTCTCTAGAGGGGATACGCAGTATTTT. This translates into CASSFSRGDTQYF.